Sequencing of this T cell receptor beta chain was carried out in a study of CD8 T cells in ankylosing spondylitis listed by TCRdb under 2017. With regard to the full study: To find TCR variants linked to disease, the study profiled T cell receptor beta repertoires in ankylosing spondylitis patients and healthy donors. In total, the full study cohort was made up of roughly 100 healthy donors and 25 ankylosing spondylitis patients. Samples of peripheral blood were taken, and for ankylosing spondylitis patients, synovial fluid was collected as well.

Data came from an Illumina HiSeq 2500. Quantitative 5'-RACE with molecular barcodes was used to prepare TCR beta libraries. Under the source paper's analysis protocol: Disease-linked TCR variants were identified with a new computational method built on a probabilistic model of VDJ rearrangement. The raw public reads went through TCRdb reprocessing: fastp at Q25, MiXCR clone calling, in-frame beta chains kept. Rows are unified per CDR3 protein, each entry keeping the most common DNA and genes. The V and J calls, along with clone size, are taken from TCRdb and not from the paper's own processing. The sample table shows some 92,000 distinct CDR3 sequences, and 27% are seen once. 55% to 75% of the sample lies in the top ten. This clonotype turned up a few times. Its antigen remains unidentified. No base qualities exist here, and no much larger clone lies one base off it. Trimming takes 5 bases from V and 2 bases from J, and the germline ends sit 9 bases apart. CDR1 DFQATT and CDR2 SNEGSKA are derived from the germline V gene (reference sequence). There are 13 amino acids in the CDR3, from cysteine to phenylalanine inclusive. CDR3 DNA only is kept here, 39 bases in frame from base 1.

What the study reported, not specific to this receptor: The disease-linked clones had a CD8+ phenotype and were found at relatively low frequencies in peripheral blood. Some of the motif variants had been reported before in the synovial fluid and blood of reactive arthritis patients, a finding that suggests common disease-initiation mechanisms. Significant enrichment of the disease-linked clones was reported in matched synovial fluid samples from ankylosing spondylitis patients. A TCR beta motif of several highly homologous amino acid variants appeared characteristic of blood from ankylosing spondylitis patients.

This TCR was recovered from a male donor with ankylosing spondylitis or in good health (not recorded which). Sample: blood, either unsorted or a sorted T cell fraction (not recorded which). In this chain, TRBV20-1 is recombined with TRBJ2-2; the D gene is not confidently resolved. The nucleotide sequence reads as follows: TGCAGTGCTCCACAAACTAACACCGGGGAGCTGTTTTTT. Its coded protein is CSAPQTNTGELFF.